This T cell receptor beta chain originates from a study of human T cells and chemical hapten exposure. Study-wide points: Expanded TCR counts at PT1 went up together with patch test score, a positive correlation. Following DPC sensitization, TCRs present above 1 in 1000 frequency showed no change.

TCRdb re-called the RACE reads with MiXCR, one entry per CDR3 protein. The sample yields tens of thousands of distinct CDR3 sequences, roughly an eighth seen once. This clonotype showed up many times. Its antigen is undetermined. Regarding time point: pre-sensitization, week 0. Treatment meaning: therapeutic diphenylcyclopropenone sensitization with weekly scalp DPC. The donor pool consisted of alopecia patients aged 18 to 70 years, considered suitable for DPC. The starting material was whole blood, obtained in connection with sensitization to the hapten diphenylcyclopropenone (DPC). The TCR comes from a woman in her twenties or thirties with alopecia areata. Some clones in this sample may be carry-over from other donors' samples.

CDR3 sequence reads: CSARQGTSGNTIYF. CDR3 DNA: TGCAGTGCTCGGCAGGGGACTTCTGGAAACACCATATATTTT. The chain is built from TRBV20-1 and TRBJ1-3; tentatively, D is TRBD1 (6 bases). This CDR3 spans 14 amino acids. Trimming cost V 5 bases and J 1 base, with 12 bases left between them. The germline gives CDR1 DFQATT, CDR2 SNEGSKA (reference sequence).